This entry lists 12 T cell receptor beta chains sequenced from one sample in a study of CD8 T cells in Susac syndrome. Reverse transcription of about 0.5 to 1 ug RNA was carried out with random hexamers. TCRdb processed the immunoSEQ multiplex PCR reads anew with MiXCR; each CDR3 protein has one entry. The sample holds around 79,000 distinct CDR3 sequences, around 94% seen once. The specimen sequenced was CD8+ T cells from PBMCs. The receptor source for this set is a human donor with Susac syndrome.

This CDR3 is CASSQSQGYDGELFF. The DNA for the CDR3 is TGTGCCAGCAGCCAATCACAGGGATATGACGGGGAGCTGTTTTTT. This chain connects TRBV14 to TRBJ2-2, with D maybe TRBD1 (6 bases). This CDR3 region has 15 residues. The germline CDR1 and CDR2 sequences are SGHDN and FVKESK. Trimming removed 2 bases from V and 7 bases from J, with 14 bases in between.

V and J are TRBV12-3 or TRBV12-4 and TRBJ1-2; TRBD1 might be the D (6 bases). V lost 6 bases, J lost 4 bases, and 12 bases lay in between. CDR3 size: 13 residues. CDR3 sequence (DNA): TGTGCCAGCAGCCCTGGACAGTTCTATGGCTACACCTTC. Amino acid sequence: CASSPGQFYGYTF.

CDR3 sequence: CASINVDNYNEQFF. In DNA form, the CDR3 reads TGTGCCAGCATTAACGTAGACAACTACAATGAGCAGTTCTTC. The rearrangement joins TRBV6-1 to TRBJ2-1; no reliable D call. V was clipped by 7 bases and J by 3 bases, with 13 bases between them. Germline V gene lookup returns CDR1 MNHNS and CDR2 SASEGT. CDR3 length: 14 amino acids.

This chain uses TRBV7-2 with TRBJ1-1; D is perhaps TRBD1 (6 bases). Deletions cut 5 bases from V and 2 bases from J, with 12 bases between. Germline V CDR1 and CDR2: SGHTA, FQGNSA. The CDR3 sequence is 14 residues long. In DNA, the CDR3 is TGTGCCAGCAGCCCGTGGACAGCTAACACTGAAGCTTTCTTT. Protein: CASSPWTANTEAFF.

The rearrangement joins TRBV12-3 or TRBV12-4 to TRBJ2-7; a possible D gene is TRBD2 (5 bases). This CDR3 is 16 amino acids long. Trimming removed 6 bases from V and 1 base from J, with 19 bases in between. This chain's CDR3 is CASSPSAGERSYEQYF. As DNA, the CDR3 is TGTGCCAGCAGCCCCTCTGCCGGGGAGCGGTCCTACGAGCAGTACTTC.

The rearrangement uses TRBV5-1 and TRBJ1-2; D is ambiguous. V was pared by 2 bases and J by 8 bases, with 10 bases between. Germline V gene lookup returns CDR1 SGHRS and CDR2 YFSETQ. There are 12 residues in the CDR3. The CDR3 is CASSFGQEGYTF. The CDR3 DNA reads as TGCGCCAGCAGCTTCGGTCAGGAAGGCTACACCTTC. The full variable domain, in which reference TRBV5-1 and TRBJ1-2 provide the parts outside the CDR3, is KAGVTQTPRYLIKTRGQQVTLSCSPISGHRSVSWYQQTPGQGLQFLFEYFSETQRNKGNFPGRFSGRQFSNSRSEMNVSTLELGDSALYLCASSFGQEGYTFGSGTRLTVV.

This clonotype was observed once. This rearrangement joins TRBV9 to TRBJ2-1, with D maybe TRBD1 (6 bases). Germline V gene sequence: CDR1 SGDLS, CDR2 YYNGEE. Trimming pared 2 bases from V and 5 bases from J, leaving 11 bases between. The CDR3 is 14 amino acids. The CDR3 protein is CASSVGGSHNEQFF. Written as DNA, the CDR3 is TGTGCCAGCAGCGTTGGGGGCAGCCACAATGAGCAGTTCTTC.

V gene TRBV12-3 or TRBV12-4 combines with J gene TRBJ2-5; D not resolved. The CDR3 covers 14 residues. Trimming pared 2 bases from V and 2 bases from J, leaving 9 bases between. The CDR3, as DNA: TGTGCCAGCAGTTTAACCCCCGTACAAGAGACCCAGTACTTC. It yields the protein CASSLTPVQETQYF.

The rearrangement joins TRBV7-2 to TRBJ2-2, with TRBD2 matching 8 bases. The length of the CDR3 is 17 residues. V shed 5 bases, J shed 5 bases, and the junction held 13 bases outside the gene matches. CDR1 is SGHTA and CDR2 is FQGNSA in the germline V gene. CDR3 DNA sequence: TGTGCCAGCAGCCTAAGTGCCTACGGGGGGGGGACCGGGGAGCTGTTTTTT. Residues: CASSLSAYGGGTGELFF.

In this sample, this clonotype turned up once. The V gene is TRBV6-6, the J gene TRBJ2-7, with TRBD1 matching over 9 bases. J was trimmed by 5 bases and V by 7 bases; bases with no gene match: 9. The CDR3 covers 14 residues. The germline V gene encodes CDR1 MNHNY and CDR2 SVGAGI (reference sequence). CDR3 region: CASTPGQGVNEQYF. The CDR3 DNA is TGTGCCAGCACTCCGGGACAGGGAGTCAACGAGCAGTACTTC.

This chain joins TRBV7-9 and TRBJ2-5, with D possibly TRBD1 on 6 matching bases. Deletions cut 4 bases from V and 4 bases from J, with 13 bases between. The CDR3 is 14 amino acids. In germline, CDR1 is SEHNR, CDR2 FQNEAQ (reference sequence). Written as DNA, the CDR3 is TGTGCCAGCAGCTCCAGGGGATATGGAGAGACCCAGTACTTC. The encoded protein is CASSSRGYGETQYF.

The chain links TRBV7-2 to TRBJ2-7; 11 positions match TRBD2. The CDR3 is made up of 16 amino acids. The germline gives CDR1 SGHTA, CDR2 FQGNSA. Losses at the gene ends were 4 bases for V and 5 bases for J; bases not matched to a gene: 10. CDR3 region: CASSSSPSGGTHEQYF. CDR3 DNA: TGTGCCAGCAGCTCCAGCCCTAGCGGGGGGACCCACGAGCAGTACTTC.